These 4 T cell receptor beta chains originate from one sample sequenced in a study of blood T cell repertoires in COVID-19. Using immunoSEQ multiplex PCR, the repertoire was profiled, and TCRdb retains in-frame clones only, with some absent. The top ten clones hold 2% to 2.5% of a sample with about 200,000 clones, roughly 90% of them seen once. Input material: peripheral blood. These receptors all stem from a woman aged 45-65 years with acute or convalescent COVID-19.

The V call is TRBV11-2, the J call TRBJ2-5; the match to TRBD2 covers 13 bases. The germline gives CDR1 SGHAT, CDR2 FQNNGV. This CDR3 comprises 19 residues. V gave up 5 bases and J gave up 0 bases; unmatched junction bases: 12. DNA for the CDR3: TGTGCCAGCAGCCCGAGGACTAGCGGGAGACTTTGGGACCAAGAGACCCAGTACTTC. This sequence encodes CASSPRTSGRLWDQETQYF.

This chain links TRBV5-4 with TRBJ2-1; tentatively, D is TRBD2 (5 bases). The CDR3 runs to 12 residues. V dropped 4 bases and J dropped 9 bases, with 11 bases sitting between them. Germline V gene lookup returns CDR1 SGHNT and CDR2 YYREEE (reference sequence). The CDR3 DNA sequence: TGTGCCAGCAGCCCGTCCGGGGTTGAGCAGTTCTTC. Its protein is CASSPSGVEQFF.

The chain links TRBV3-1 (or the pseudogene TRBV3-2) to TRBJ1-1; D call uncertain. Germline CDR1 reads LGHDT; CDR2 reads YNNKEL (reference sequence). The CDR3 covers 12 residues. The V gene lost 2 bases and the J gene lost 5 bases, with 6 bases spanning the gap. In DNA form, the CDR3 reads TGTGCCAGCAGCCAAATTCTTACTGAAGCTTTCTTT. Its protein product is CASSQILTEAFF.

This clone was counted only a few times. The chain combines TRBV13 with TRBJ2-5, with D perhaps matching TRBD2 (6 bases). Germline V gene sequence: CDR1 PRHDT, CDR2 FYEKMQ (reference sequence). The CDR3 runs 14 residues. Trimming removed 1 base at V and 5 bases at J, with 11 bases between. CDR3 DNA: TGTGCCAGCAGCTTAGTTGGCCTAGCGGAGACCCAGTACTTC. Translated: CASSLVGLAETQYF.